The 19 T cell receptor beta chains reported below all come from one sample, sequenced in a study of CD8 T cells in Susac syndrome. An amount of RNA that ranged from roughly 0.5 to 1 ug was reverse transcribed with random hexamers. A single record per CDR3 protein comes from TCRdb applying MiXCR to the immunoSEQ multiplex PCR reads. The sample lists about 190,000 distinct CDR3 sequences; approximately 96% were seen once. The sequenced material came from CD4+ T cells from PBMCs. The receptors originated from a human donor with Susac syndrome.

This rearrangement joins TRBV15 to TRBJ1-5; TRBD1 aligns across 7 bases. Germline CDR1 LNHNV, CDR2 YYDKDF (reference sequence). This CDR3 spans 19 amino acids. V lost 3 bases to trimming and J lost 4 bases; unmatched junction nucleotides: 18. The CDR3 DNA is TGTGCCACCAGCAGTCGCAAAGACAGGGTCAGTTTGTGGAATCAGCCCCAGCATTTT. Translating gives CATSSRKDRVSLWNQPQHF.

The gene calls are TRBV6-2 or TRBV6-3 and TRBJ1-5; D is uncertain. Per germline, CDR1 MNHEY and CDR2 SVGEGT. The CDR3 covers 17 residues. The germline V and J ends were trimmed by 3 bases and 1 base, with 16 bases remaining between them. CDR3 in DNA: TGTGCCAGCAGTTATGTTGCAGACGGAAAGAGCAATCAGCCCCAGCATTTT. It codes for CASSYVADGKSNQPQHF.

This clonotype was detected only once. The chain is built from TRBV29-1 and TRBJ2-7; TRBD1 matches 9 bases. The CDR3 is made up of 16 amino acids. Germline values: CDR1 SQVTM, CDR2 ANQGSEA. The V gene end was trimmed by 0 bases and the J gene end by 4 bases; junction bases not matched to a gene: 10. The DNA of the CDR3 is TGCAGCGTTGAAGATCGTGAGGGGACAGGGTTATACGAGCAGTACTTC. It is translated as CSVEDREGTGLYEQYF.

The chain couples TRBV4-3 to TRBJ2-1; 8 nucleotides match TRBD2. V trimming: 0 bases; J trimming: 6 bases; junction bases outside the gene matches: 10. Germline V gene sequence: CDR1 LGHNA, CDR2 YSLEER. This CDR3 region has 17 residues. In DNA, the CDR3 is TGCGCCAGCAGCCAAGATTTAGCGGGGCTTTTATTCAATGAGCAGTTCTTC. Translated: CASSQDLAGLLFNEQFF.

CDR3 residues: CASSPRDRPTYNEQFF. The DNA for the CDR3 is TGTGCCAGCAGCCCAAGGGACAGACCGACGTACAATGAGCAGTTCTTC. The genes are TRBV9 and TRBJ2-1, with 7 bases identical to TRBD1. CDR3 length equals 16 residues. Per germline, CDR1 SGDLS and CDR2 YYNGEE. Unmatched junction bases numbered 11, after V lost 4 bases and J lost 4 bases.

CDR3 sequence reads: CASSTPGLAQYF. For the CDR3, the DNA is TGTGCCAGTAGTACCCCGGGACTTGCCCAGTACTTC. The J gene is TRBJ2-5, the V gene TRBV19; weak D call: TRBD2 (6 bases). This CDR3 has 12 residues. The V end was cut by 4 bases, the J end by 9 bases, with 12 bases between. The V gene's germline CDR1 is LNHDA and CDR2 SQIVND (reference sequence).

The V and J genes are TRBV6-6 and TRBJ1-1, with D possibly TRBD1 on 5 matching bases. Germline CDR1 and CDR2: MNHNY and SVGAGI (reference sequence). The germline V and J ends were trimmed by 8 bases and 3 bases, with 16 bases remaining between them. CDR3 length: 14 residues. The CDR3 DNA sequence: TGTGCCAGCGGAGGGAGGGGAAGGGACACTGAAGCTTTCTTT. Its protein is CASGGRGRDTEAFF.

V is TRBV28 and J is TRBJ1-6, with D tentatively TRBD1 (6 bases). V lost 6 bases, J lost 0 bases, and 12 bases lay in between. The length of the CDR3 is 16 residues. The germline CDR1 and CDR2 sequences are MDHEN and SYDVKM. CDR3 coding DNA: TGTGCCAGCAGACCAACAGGGAGCTCCTATAATTCACCCCTCCACTTT. Translated, it gives CASRPTGSSYNSPLHF.

The chain recombines TRBV20-1 with TRBJ1-2; weak D call: TRBD1 (6 bases). V was pared by 3 bases and J by 8 bases, with 16 bases between. The CDR3 totals 13 residues. Germline CDR1 DFQATT, CDR2 SNEGSKA (reference sequence). The CDR3 sequence is CSASNRAVGGYTF. CDR3 coding DNA: TGCAGTGCTAGTAACAGGGCGGTGGGGGGCTACACCTTC.

The chain recombines TRBV4-3 with TRBJ1-2; unclear D gene. The CDR3 is made up of 14 amino acids. V gave up 0 bases and J gave up 8 bases, with 13 bases separating them. Germline CDR1 is LGHNA and CDR2 is YSLEER. The CDR3 DNA sequence: TGCGCCAGCAGCCAAGATCTGGGAATGGGGGGCTACACCTTC. As protein: CASSQDLGMGGYTF.

The rearrangement uses TRBV5-1 and TRBJ2-7; 10 bases fit TRBD2. V lost 1 base to trimming and J lost 2 bases; unmatched junction nucleotides: 6. Germline V CDR1 and CDR2: SGHRS, YFSETQ. The length of the CDR3 is 16 residues. The CDR3 spells CASSLTSGALPYEQYF. The CDR3 DNA reads TGCGCCAGCAGCTTGACTAGCGGGGCGCTACCCTACGAGCAGTACTTC.

The chain links TRBV4-1 to TRBJ1-1; perhaps TRBD1 as D (5 bases). This CDR3 has 16 amino acids. The V gene lost 4 bases and the J gene lost 1 base, with 16 bases spanning the gap. Per the germline V gene, CDR1 is MGHRA and CDR2 is YSYEKL. The CDR3 DNA reads as TGCGCCAGCAGCCGGCGGTGGACGGGGGAGAACACTGAAGCTTTCTTT. Translating gives CASSRRWTGENTEAFF.

The chain joins TRBV2 to TRBJ2-5; 12 nucleotides match TRBD2. The CDR3 runs to 16 residues. CDR1 SNHLY and CDR2 FYNNEI come from the germline V gene. The V segment lost 3 bases and the J segment 5 bases; nucleotides outside the gene matches: 7. The CDR3 nucleotides are TGTGCCAGCAGTGATCCCACTAGCGGGGGGACGGAGACCCAGTACTTC. The encoded protein is CASSDPTSGGTETQYF.

This sequence joins TRBV6-2 or TRBV6-3 and TRBJ2-7; possible D gene TRBD2, 6 bases. The V and J ends lost 2 bases and 4 bases respectively, with 15 bases between them. This CDR3 has 15 amino acids. Looked up from germline, CDR1 is MNHEY and CDR2 is SVGEGT. CDR3 nucleotide sequence: TGTGCCAGCAGTTACCGGTTACCCCGGGGGTACGAGCAGTACTTC. Its translation: CASSYRLPRGYEQYF.

The rearrangement joins TRBV27 to TRBJ2-7; D remains unclear. The V end lost 0 bases, the J end lost 2 bases, and 11 bases lay between the germline ends. Per germline, CDR1 MNHEY and CDR2 SMNVEV (reference sequence). The CDR3 runs to 15 residues. CDR3 DNA: TGTGCCAGCAGTTTATCGCCCATTACAACCTACGAGCAGTACTTC. Its protein is CASSLSPITTYEQYF.

This rearrangement joins TRBV20-1 to TRBJ2-3, with 9 bases fitting TRBD2. Germline trimming cut 0 bases from V and 5 bases from J; bases unmatched to any gene: 6. CDR1 and CDR2 (germline): DFQATT, SNEGSKA (reference sequence). The CDR3 loop spans 15 amino acids. The CDR3 spells CSARDMRGGQDTQYF. The CDR3 DNA sequence: TGCAGTGCTAGAGATATGCGGGGGGGGCAAGATACGCAGTATTTT.

The V call is TRBV3-1, the J call TRBJ2-3; D perhaps matches TRBD1 (5 bases). Germline V lookup: CDR1 LGHDT, CDR2 YNNKEL (reference sequence). This CDR3 spans 12 amino acids. Trimming pared 4 bases from V and 5 bases from J, leaving 7 bases between. The CDR3 DNA sequence: TGTGCCAGCAGCCGGACAAGAGATACGCAGTATTTT. Protein sequence: CASSRTRDTQYF.

This chain uses TRBV9 with TRBJ1-3, with D uncertain. Looked up from germline, CDR1 is SGDLS and CDR2 is YYNGEE. The germline V and J ends were trimmed by 4 bases and 4 bases, with 12 bases remaining between them. This CDR3 contains 14 residues. DNA of the CDR3: TGTGCCAGCAGCTTCCCCGGGTTGGGAAACACCATATATTTT. Translation: CASSFPGLGNTIYF.

The chain joins TRBV20-1 to TRBJ2-2, with 8 bases identical to TRBD2. In germline, CDR1 is DFQATT, CDR2 SNEGSKA (reference sequence). V trimming: 4 bases; J trimming: 4 bases; junction bases outside the gene matches: 5. CDR3 size: 14 residues. CDR3 coding DNA: TGCAGTGCTACTGCGGGGGGATCCACCGGGGAGCTGTTTTTT. This gives the protein CSATAGGSTGELFF.